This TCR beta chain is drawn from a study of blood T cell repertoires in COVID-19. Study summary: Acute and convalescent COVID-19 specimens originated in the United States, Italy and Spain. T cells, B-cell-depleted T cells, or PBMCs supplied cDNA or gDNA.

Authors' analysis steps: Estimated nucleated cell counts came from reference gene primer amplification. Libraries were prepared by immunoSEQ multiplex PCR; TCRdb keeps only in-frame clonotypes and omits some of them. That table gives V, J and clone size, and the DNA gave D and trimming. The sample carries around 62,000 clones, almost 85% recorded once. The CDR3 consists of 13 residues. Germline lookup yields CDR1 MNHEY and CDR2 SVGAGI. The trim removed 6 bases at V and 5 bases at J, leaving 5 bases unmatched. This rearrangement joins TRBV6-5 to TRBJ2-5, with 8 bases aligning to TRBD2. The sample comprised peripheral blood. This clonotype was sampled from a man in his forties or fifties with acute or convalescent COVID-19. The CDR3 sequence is CASSGGAGETQYF. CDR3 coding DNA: TGTGCCAGCAGCGGGGGGGCTGGGGAGACCCAGTACTTC.